The 11 T cell receptor beta chains in this list originate from one sample, sequenced in a study of T-cell memory formation after mild COVID-19. TCRdb ran MiXCR on the 5' RACE reads and lists one entry per CDR3 protein. The top ten clones hold roughly 5% of a sample with some 120,000 distinct CDR3 sequences, about 17% of them seen once. Sequenced input: PBMCs or a T cell subset sorted from them (not recorded which). Receptor source: a man aged 18 to 30 who had mild COVID-19 (a few samples of this study predate the infection). Cell type and time point are not known.

The chain has TRBV24-1 and TRBJ2-3, with 11 positions matching TRBD2. Germline trimming cut 5 bases from V and 0 bases from J; bases unmatched to any gene: 9. This CDR3 has 18 amino acids. The germline gives CDR1 KGHDR, CDR2 SFDVKD. CDR3 nucleotides: TGTGCCACCAGTGGACCACTCATAGCGGGGGGGAGCACAGATACGCAGTATTTT. As protein: CATSGPLIAGGSTDTQYF.

This sequence joins TRBV5-1 and TRBJ2-3; 12 bases are shared with TRBD2. CDR1 and CDR2 (germline): SGHRS, YFSETQ. V lost 2 bases and J lost 2; bases outside the gene matches: 3. The CDR3 is made up of 16 amino acids. CDR3 in DNA: TGCGCCAGCAGCTTACTAGCGGGGGGCCTCACAGATACGCAGTATTTT. The encoded protein is CASSLLAGGLTDTQYF.

This clonotype has a handful of counts. This chain joins TRBV11-2 and TRBJ2-3; D might be TRBD2 (7 bases). Trimming cost V 5 bases and J 1 base, with 16 bases left between them. This CDR3 spans 16 amino acids. The germline V gene has CDR1 SGHAT and CDR2 FQNNGV. The CDR3 nucleotides are TGTGCCAGCAGCCGGGGGGCTAGCGCACGCACAGATACGCAGTATTTT. Amino acids: CASSRGASARTDTQYF. The full variable domain, in which reference TRBV11-2 and TRBJ2-3 provide the parts outside the CDR3, is EAGVAQSPRYKIIEKRQSVAFWCNPISGHATLYWYQQILGQGPKLLIQFQNNGVVDDSQLPKDRFSAERLKGVDSTLKIQPAKLEDSAVYLCASSRGASARTDTQYFGPGTRLTVL.

This clonotype has ten or more counts. The genes are TRBV12-3 or TRBV12-4 and TRBJ2-3, with D unclear. V was pared by 4 bases and J by 6 bases, with 8 bases between. CDR3 size: 12 residues. The CDR3 is CASSSSSDTQYF. For the CDR3, the DNA is TGTGCCAGCAGTTCCTCCTCGGATACGCAGTATTTT.

The genes are TRBV7-2 and TRBJ1-3; 7 positions match TRBD1. With V trimmed by 5 bases and J by 3 bases, 4 bases remained unmatched. From germline, CDR1 is SGHTA and CDR2 FQGNSA. The CDR3 is made up of 14 amino acids. This chain's CDR3 is CASSTGTVGNTIYF. As DNA, the CDR3 is TGTGCCAGCAGCACCGGGACAGTTGGAAACACCATATATTTT.

The chain recombines TRBV7-9 with TRBJ2-3; a weak D match, TRBD2 (6 bases). Germline V gene lookup returns CDR1 SEHNR and CDR2 FQNEAQ (reference sequence). The CDR3 has 14 amino acids. Trimming stripped 2 bases from V and 5 bases from J, with 11 bases between. The CDR3 is CASSLQVREDTQYF. CDR3 bases: TGTGCCAGCAGCTTACAAGTGCGGGAAGATACGCAGTATTTT.

A few counts support this clonotype. This rearrangement joins TRBV4-2 to TRBJ2-7; TRBD2 aligns across 9 bases. CDR1 LGHNA and CDR2 YNFKEQ come from the germline V gene. The junction had 5 bases not matched to a gene; V was cut back by 4 bases and J by 1 base. This CDR3 is 15 amino acids long. DNA for the CDR3: TGTGCCAGCAGCCCTAGCGGGGTTACATCCTACGAGCAGTACTTC. Encoded protein: CASSPSGVTSYEQYF.

This clonotype was detected a few times. V usage is TRBV7-2 and J usage is TRBJ1-1; no firm D call. Germline lookup yields CDR1 SGHTA and CDR2 FQGNSA. The CDR3 is 14 residues long. V lost 5 bases and J 1 base, leaving 11 bases between the germline ends. The CDR3 DNA sequence: TGTGCCAGCAGCCCAGCCTGGGGGAACACTGAAGCTTTCTTT. Translating it yields CASSPAWGNTEAFF.

This clonotype has only a few counts. This chain links TRBV4-2 with TRBJ1-1; D is undetermined. The CDR3 has 12 residues. Trimming pared 1 base from V and 6 bases from J, leaving 6 bases between. Germline CDR1 is LGHNA and CDR2 is YNFKEQ. Written as DNA, the CDR3 is TGTGCCAGCAGCCAAGGCCATCCTGAAGCTTTCTTT. Protein product: CASSQGHPEAFF.

The gene calls are TRBV13 and TRBJ2-4; D gene unclear. The CDR3 covers 14 residues. Germline V gene data show CDR1 as PRHDT and CDR2 as FYEKMQ (reference sequence). Trimming shortened V by 2 bases and J by 10 bases, and 15 bases separated the two germline ends. CDR3 amino acids: CASSLQHHDGIQYF. The CDR3 DNA is TGTGCCAGCAGCTTACAACATCATGATGGGATTCAGTACTTC.

The rearrangement uses TRBV7-9 and TRBJ2-5; the match to TRBD1 covers 9 bases. Germline V gives CDR1 SEHNR, CDR2 FQNEAQ (reference sequence). V trimming: 3 bases; J trimming: 5 bases; junction bases outside the gene matches: 10. The CDR3 totals 16 residues. This chain's CDR3 is CASSFTGGLLKETQYF. CDR3 DNA: TGTGCCAGCAGCTTTACAGGGGGCTTGCTAAAGGAGACCCAGTACTTC. Combining the CDR3 with reference TRBV7-9 and TRBJ2-5 gives the whole variable domain DTGVSQNPRHKITKRGQNVTFRCDPISEHNRLYWYRQTLGQGPEFLTYFQNEAQLEKSRLLSDRFSAERPKGSFSTLEIQRTEQGDSAMYLCASSFTGGLLKETQYFGPGTRLLVL.